This T cell receptor (beta chain) was captured by sequencing in a study of T cell clonality in common variable immunodeficiency. Whole-study results and caveats: In common variable immunodeficiency, TCR beta chains reportedly carried fewer deletions and N-nucleotide insertions.

Some clones are missing from TCRdb's copy, which holds only in-frame ones; the method was immunoSEQ multiplex PCR. Sampling found several thousand clones, none seen once. With regard to this clone: The antigen is undetermined. The CDR3 goes on 3 residues after the read ends, and that part is filled in from the germline J gene.

This CDR3 contains 15 residues. Between the trimmed V and J ends, which lost 6 bases and 0 bases, there was a span of 14 bases. The germline V gene encodes CDR1 LNHDA and CDR2 SQIVND (reference sequence). Replacement immunoglobulin had been given to every CVID subject for at least one year. No CVID subject was ill or on immunomodulatory drugs when sampled. V gene TRBV19 combines with J gene TRBJ1-1; unclear D gene. This TCR came from a human donor with common variable immunodeficiency. Sequenced sample: peripheral blood mononuclear cells. The CDR3: CASRSGRIMNTEAFF. The sequenced CDR3 bases are TGTGCCAGTAGAAGCGGACGGATAATGAACACTGAA.